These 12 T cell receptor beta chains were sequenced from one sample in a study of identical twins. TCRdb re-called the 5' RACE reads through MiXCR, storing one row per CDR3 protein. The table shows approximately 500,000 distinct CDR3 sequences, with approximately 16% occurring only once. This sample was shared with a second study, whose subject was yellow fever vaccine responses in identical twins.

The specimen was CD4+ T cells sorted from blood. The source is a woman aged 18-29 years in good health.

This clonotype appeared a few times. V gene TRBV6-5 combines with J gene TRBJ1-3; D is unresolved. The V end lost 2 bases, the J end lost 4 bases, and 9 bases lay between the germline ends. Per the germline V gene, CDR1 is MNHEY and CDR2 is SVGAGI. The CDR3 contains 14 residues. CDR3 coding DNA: TGTGCCAGCAGTTACGGGGAGGCAGGAAACACCATATATTTT. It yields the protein CASSYGEAGNTIYF.

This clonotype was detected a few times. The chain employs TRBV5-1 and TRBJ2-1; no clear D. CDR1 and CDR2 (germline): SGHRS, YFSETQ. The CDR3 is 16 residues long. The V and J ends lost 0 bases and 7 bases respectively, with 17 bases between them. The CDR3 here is CASSLASSAQENEQFF. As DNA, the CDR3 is TGCGCCAGCAGCTTGGCCAGTTCCGCGCAAGAGAATGAGCAGTTCTTC.

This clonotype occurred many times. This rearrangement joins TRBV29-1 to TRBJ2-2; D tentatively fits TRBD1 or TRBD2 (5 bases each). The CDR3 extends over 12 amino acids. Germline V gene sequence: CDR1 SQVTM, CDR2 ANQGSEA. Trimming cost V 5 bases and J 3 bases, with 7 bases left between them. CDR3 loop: CSVTGHTGELFF. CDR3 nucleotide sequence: TGCAGCGTTACGGGACACACCGGGGAGCTGTTTTTT.

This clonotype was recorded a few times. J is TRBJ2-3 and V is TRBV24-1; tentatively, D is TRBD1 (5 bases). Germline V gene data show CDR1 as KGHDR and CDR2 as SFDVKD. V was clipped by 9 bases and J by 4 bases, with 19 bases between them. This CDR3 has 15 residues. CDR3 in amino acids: CATSDGQGASDTQYF. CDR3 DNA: TGTGCCACCTCTGACGGGCAGGGCGCGTCAGATACGCAGTATTTT.

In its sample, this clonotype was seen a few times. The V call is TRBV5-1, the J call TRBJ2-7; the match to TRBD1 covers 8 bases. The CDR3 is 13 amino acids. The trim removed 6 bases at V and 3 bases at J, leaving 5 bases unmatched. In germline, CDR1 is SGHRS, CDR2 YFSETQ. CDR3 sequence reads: CASTRTGIYEQYF. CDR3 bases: TGCGCCAGCACCCGGACAGGGATCTACGAGCAGTACTTC.

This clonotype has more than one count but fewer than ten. The CDR3 DNA sequence: TGTGCCAGCAGTTTCGAGCAAGGCTCTGGAAACACCATATATTTT. Translated, it gives CASSFEQGSGNTIYF. The chain has TRBV12-3 or TRBV12-4 and TRBJ1-3; D gene uncertain. The CDR3 consists of 15 residues. Deletions cut 3 bases from V and 0 bases from J, with 9 bases between.

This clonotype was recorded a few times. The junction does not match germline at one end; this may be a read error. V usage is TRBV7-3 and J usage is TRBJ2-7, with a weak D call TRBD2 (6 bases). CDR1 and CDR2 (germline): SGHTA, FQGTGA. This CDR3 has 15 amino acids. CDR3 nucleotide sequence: TGTGCCAGCAGCTTAATCGGCGGGAACGCCTACGAGCAGTACTTT. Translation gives CASSLIGGNAYEQYF. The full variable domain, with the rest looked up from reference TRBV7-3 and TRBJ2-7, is GAGVSQTPSNKVTEKGKYVELRCDPISGHTALYWYRQSLGQGPEFLIYFQGTGAADDSGLPNDRFFAVRPEGSVSTLKIQRTERGDSAVYLCASSLIGGNAYEQYFGPGTRLTVT.

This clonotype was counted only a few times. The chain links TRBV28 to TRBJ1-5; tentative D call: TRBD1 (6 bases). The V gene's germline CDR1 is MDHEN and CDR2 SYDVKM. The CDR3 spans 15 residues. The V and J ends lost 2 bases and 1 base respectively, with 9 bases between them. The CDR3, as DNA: TGTGCCAGCAGTTTACCTCAGGGGAGCAATCAGCCCCAGCATTTT. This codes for CASSLPQGSNQPQHF.

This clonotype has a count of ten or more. The CDR3 bases are TGTGCCAGCAGCCAAGTGGGACTAGGGTTGGGCAAAAACATTCAGTACTTC. Residues: CASSQVGLGLGKNIQYF. The chain employs TRBV4-2 and TRBJ2-4; 8 bases are a match to TRBD2. This CDR3 is 17 amino acids long. CDR1 and CDR2 (germline): LGHNA, YNFKEQ. V was pared by 1 base and J by 3 bases, with 8 bases of the junction left unmatched.

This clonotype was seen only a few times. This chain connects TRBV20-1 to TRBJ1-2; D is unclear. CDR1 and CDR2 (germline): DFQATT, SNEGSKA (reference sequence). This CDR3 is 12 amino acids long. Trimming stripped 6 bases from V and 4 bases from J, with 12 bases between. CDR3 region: CSASGQPYGYTF. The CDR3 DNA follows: TGCAGTGCCTCCGGGCAGCCCTATGGCTACACCTTC.

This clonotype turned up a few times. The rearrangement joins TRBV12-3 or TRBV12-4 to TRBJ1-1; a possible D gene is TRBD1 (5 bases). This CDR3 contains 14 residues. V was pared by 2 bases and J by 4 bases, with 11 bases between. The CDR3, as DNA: TGTGCCAGCAGTTTACGGGGGGTGGGCACTGAAGCTTTCTTT. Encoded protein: CASSLRGVGTEAFF.

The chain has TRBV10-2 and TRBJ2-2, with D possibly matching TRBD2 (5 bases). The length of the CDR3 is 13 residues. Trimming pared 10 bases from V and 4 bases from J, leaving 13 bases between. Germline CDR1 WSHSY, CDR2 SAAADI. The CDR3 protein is CATTLGSTGELFF. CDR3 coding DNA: TGCGCCACCACACTAGGGAGCACCGGGGAGCTGTTTTTT.